The T cell receptor beta chain described here comes from a study of T cell changes during pregnancy in multiple sclerosis. Per germline, CDR1 ENHRY and CDR2 SYGVKD. Trimming at V came to 4 bases and at J to 5 bases, leaving 6 bases not matched to a gene. The CDR3 runs to 14 residues. Only in-frame clones appear in the TCRdb table, and some are missing; sequencing was by immunoSEQ multiplex PCR. The sample yields 43,000 or so clones, roughly 89% seen once. This specimen consisted of peripheral blood, obtained in the first trimester of pregnancy. The rearrangement links TRBV10-3 to TRBJ2-5, with 8 nucleotides matching TRBD1. The receptor was derived from a female donor with multiple sclerosis, enrolled in a pregnancy study. The CDR3 bases are TGTGCCATCAGTGCCTTCAGGGGGCGGGAGACCCAGTACTTC. Its translation: CAISAFRGRETQYF.